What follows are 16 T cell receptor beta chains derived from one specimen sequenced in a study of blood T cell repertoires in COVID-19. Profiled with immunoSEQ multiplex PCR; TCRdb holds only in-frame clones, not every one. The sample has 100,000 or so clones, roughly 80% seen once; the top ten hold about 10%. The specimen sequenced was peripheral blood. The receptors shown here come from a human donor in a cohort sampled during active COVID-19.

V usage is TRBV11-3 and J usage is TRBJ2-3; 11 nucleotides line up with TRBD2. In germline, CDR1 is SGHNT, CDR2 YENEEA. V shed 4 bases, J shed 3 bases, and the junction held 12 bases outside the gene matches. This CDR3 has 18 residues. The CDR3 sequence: CASSSNDIAGGTTDTQYF. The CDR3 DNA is TGTGCCAGCAGCTCCAACGATATAGCGGGGGGGACAACAGATACGCAGTATTTT.

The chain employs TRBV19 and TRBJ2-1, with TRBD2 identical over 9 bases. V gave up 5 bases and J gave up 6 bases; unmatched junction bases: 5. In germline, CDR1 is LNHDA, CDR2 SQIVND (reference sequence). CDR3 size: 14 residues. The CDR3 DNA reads TGTGCCAGTAGTTTCGGACTAGCGAGCAATGAGCAGTTCTTC. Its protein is CASSFGLASNEQFF.

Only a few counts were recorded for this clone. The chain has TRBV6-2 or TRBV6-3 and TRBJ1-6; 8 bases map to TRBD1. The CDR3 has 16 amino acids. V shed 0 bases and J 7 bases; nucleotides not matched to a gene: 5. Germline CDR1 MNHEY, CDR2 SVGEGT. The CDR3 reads CASSYSRTGGNSPLHF. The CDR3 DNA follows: TGTGCCAGCAGTTACTCTCGAACAGGGGGGAATTCACCCCTCCACTTT.

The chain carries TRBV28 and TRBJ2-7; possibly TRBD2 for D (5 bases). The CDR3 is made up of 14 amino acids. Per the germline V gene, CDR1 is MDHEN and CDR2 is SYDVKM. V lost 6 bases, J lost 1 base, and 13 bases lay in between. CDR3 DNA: TGTGCCAGCAGAAAACGAGCGGAGTCCTACGAGCAGTACTTC. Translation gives CASRKRAESYEQYF.

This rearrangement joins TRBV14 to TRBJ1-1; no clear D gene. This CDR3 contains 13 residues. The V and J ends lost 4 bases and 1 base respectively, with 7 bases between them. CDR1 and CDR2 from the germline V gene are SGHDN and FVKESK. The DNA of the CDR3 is TGTGCCAGCAGCCCGAGTGGGAACACTGAAGCTTTCTTT. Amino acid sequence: CASSPSGNTEAFF.

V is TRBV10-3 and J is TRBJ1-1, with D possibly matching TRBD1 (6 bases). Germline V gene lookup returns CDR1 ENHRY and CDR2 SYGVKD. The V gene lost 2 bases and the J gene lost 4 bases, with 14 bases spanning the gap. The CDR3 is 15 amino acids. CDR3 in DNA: TGTGCCATCAGTGAGGGGGGGGCGGGTAGCACTGAAGCTTTCTTT. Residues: CAISEGGAGSTEAFF.

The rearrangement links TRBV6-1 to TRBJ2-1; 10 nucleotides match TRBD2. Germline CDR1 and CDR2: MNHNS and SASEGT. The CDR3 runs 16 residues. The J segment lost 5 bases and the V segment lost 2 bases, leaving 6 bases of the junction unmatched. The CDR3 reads CASSELAGVNNNEQFF. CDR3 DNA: TGTGCCAGCAGTGAACTAGCGGGGGTAAACAACAATGAGCAGTTCTTC.

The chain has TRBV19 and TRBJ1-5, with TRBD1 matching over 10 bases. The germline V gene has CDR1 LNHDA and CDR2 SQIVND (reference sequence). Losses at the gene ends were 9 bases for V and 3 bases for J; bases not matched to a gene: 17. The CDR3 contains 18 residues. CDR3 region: CASSLGGMGTGDNQPQHF. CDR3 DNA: TGTGCCAGCTCCCTTGGAGGAATGGGGACAGGGGACAATCAGCCCCAGCATTTT.

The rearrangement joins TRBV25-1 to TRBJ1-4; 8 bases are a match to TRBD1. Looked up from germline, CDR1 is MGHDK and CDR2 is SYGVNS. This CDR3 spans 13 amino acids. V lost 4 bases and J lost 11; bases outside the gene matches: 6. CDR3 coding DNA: TGTGCCAGCAGTGTTCCGACAGGGGAGAAACTGTTTTTT. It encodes CASSVPTGEKLFF.

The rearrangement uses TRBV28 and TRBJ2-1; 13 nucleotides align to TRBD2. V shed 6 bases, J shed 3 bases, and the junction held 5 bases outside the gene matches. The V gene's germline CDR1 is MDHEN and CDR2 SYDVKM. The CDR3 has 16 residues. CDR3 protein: CASSSTSGRDYNEQFF. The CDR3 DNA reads TGTGCCAGCAGCTCCACTAGCGGGAGGGACTACAATGAGCAGTTCTTC.

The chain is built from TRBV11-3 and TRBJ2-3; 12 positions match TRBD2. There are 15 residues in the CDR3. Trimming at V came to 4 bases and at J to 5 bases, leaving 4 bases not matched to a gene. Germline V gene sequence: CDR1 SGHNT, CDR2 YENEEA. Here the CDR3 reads CASSSSGRALDTQYF. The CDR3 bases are TGTGCCAGCAGCTCTAGCGGGAGGGCCTTAGATACGCAGTATTTT.

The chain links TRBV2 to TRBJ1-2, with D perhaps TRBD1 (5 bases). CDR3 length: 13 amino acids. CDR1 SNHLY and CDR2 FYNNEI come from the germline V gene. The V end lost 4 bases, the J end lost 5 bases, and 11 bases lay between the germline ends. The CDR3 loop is CASSGAGRYGYTF. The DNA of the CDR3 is TGTGCCAGCAGTGGGGCAGGGAGGTATGGCTACACCTTC.

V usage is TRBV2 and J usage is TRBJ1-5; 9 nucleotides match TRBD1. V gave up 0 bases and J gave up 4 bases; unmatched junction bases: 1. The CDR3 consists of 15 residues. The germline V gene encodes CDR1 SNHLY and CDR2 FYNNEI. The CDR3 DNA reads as TGTGCCAGCAGTGAAGCCGGGACAGGGAATCAGCCCCAGCATTTT. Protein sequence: CASSEAGTGNQPQHF.

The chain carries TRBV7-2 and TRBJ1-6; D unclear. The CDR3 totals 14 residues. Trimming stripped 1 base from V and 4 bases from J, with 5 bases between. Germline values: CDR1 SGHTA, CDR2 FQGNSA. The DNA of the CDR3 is TGTGCCAGCAGCTTAGGAGGATATAATTCACCCCTCCACTTT. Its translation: CASSLGGYNSPLHF.

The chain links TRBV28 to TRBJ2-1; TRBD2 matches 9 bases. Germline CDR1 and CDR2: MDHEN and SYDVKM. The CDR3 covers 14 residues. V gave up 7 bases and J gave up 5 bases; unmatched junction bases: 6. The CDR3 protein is CASIKAGGHNEQFF. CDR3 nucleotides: TGTGCCAGCATTAAGGCGGGAGGGCACAATGAGCAGTTCTTC.

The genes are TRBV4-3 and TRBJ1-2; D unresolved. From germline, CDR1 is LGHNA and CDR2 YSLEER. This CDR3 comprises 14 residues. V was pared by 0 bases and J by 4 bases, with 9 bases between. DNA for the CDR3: TGCGCCAGCAGCCAAGACCGGGTTACCTATGGCTACACCTTC. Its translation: CASSQDRVTYGYTF.